This T cell receptor (beta chain) comes out of a study of blood T cell repertoires in COVID-19. Study at large: From T cells, B-cell-depleted T cells, or PBMCs came the material, which was cDNA or gDNA.

The V gene's germline CDR1 is SGHRS and CDR2 YFSETQ. V shed 4 bases, J shed 0 bases, and the junction held 4 bases outside the gene matches. The length of the CDR3 is 16 residues. Assay used: immunoSEQ multiplex PCR; TCRdb lists only in-frame clones, some missing. The sample includes a few hundred thousand clones, under 90% of them seen just once. The chain joins TRBV5-1 to TRBJ2-6; 7 bases match TRBD2. The clonotype comes from a man under 40 who had recovered from COVID-19. Sequenced sample: PBMCs or T cells enriched from blood (not recorded which). This chain's CDR3 is CASSPRGDSGANVLTF. CDR3 coding DNA: TGCGCCAGCAGCCCCCGGGGGGACTCTGGGGCCAACGTCCTGACTTTC.